Listed here are 4 T cell receptor beta chains from one sample, sequenced in a study of human T cells and chemical hapten exposure. Time point indicated: patch test 1, 2 weeks after DPC sensitization. Treatment denoted: therapeutic diphenylcyclopropenone sensitization with weekly scalp DPC. TCRdb ran MiXCR on the RACE reads and lists one entry per CDR3 protein. Found here are fewer than 500,000 distinct CDR3 sequences, about 4.8% of them singletons; the top ten hold about 2.2%. The sequencing here drew on whole blood, taken in connection with sensitization to the hapten diphenylcyclopropenone (DPC). The receptor set was obtained from a woman between 45 and 60 years old with alopecia areata. Some clones in this sample may be carry-over from other donors' samples.

This clonotype was detected only a few times. The chain employs TRBV11-2 and TRBJ2-3; D gene ambiguous. Trimming cost V 3 bases and J 0 bases, with 7 bases left between them. Germline CDR1 is SGHAT and CDR2 is FQNNGV. The CDR3 extends over 14 amino acids. As DNA, the CDR3 is TGTGCCAGCAGCTTTTATGGGAGCACAGATACGCAGTATTTT. Amino acid sequence: CASSFYGSTDTQYF.

The sample holds many counts of this clonotype. This chain uses TRBV27 with TRBJ1-4; D not certain. Looked up from germline, CDR1 is MNHEY and CDR2 is SMNVEV (reference sequence). The germline V and J ends were trimmed by 6 bases and 7 bases, with 9 bases remaining between them. This CDR3 spans 12 amino acids. The CDR3 bases are TGTGCCAGCAGGGCAGTGGGTGAAAAACTGTTTTTT. It codes for CASRAVGEKLFF.

In this sample, this clonotype turned up a few times. This sequence joins TRBV7-6 and TRBJ2-7, with 7 bases matching TRBD2. Unmatched junction bases numbered 11, after V lost 6 bases and J lost 0 bases. The CDR3 length is 16 residues. The germline V gene has CDR1 SGHVS and CDR2 FNYEAQ. CDR3 protein: CASSLAAGVSSYEQYF. For the CDR3, the DNA is TGTGCCAGCAGTCTAGCGGCGGGGGTAAGCTCCTACGAGCAGTACTTC.

This clonotype came up many times. The rearrangement uses TRBV6-2 or TRBV6-3 and TRBJ2-3, with unresolved D. Germline loops: CDR1 MNHEY, CDR2 SVGEGT. The V and J ends lost 0 bases and 1 base respectively, with 8 bases between them. This CDR3 is built from 15 residues. This CDR3 is CASSYSGPRTDTQYF. As DNA, the CDR3 is TGTGCCAGCAGTTACTCCGGGCCCCGCACAGATACGCAGTATTTT.